The 22 T cell receptor beta chains below come from one sample, sequenced in a study of CD8+CD57+ T cells in acquired aplastic anemia. Patients chosen for sequencing had CD8+CD57+ cells that had expanded, as shown by flow cytometry. The template for TCR beta VDJ and CDR3 sequence profiling was genomic DNA. TCRdb reprocessed the reads with MiXCR, giving one entry per CDR3 protein. The sample yields under 200,000 distinct CDR3 sequences, 65% to 75% seen once. Sequencing was performed on sorted CD4+, CD8+, or CD8+CD57+ T cells (not recorded which) from PBMCs. All receptors come from a human donor with aplastic anemia.

This clonotype was observed a single time. The rearrangement links TRBV20-1 to TRBJ2-3; no firm D call. Germline CDR1 DFQATT, CDR2 SNEGSKA (reference sequence). This CDR3 has 12 residues. Between the trimmed V and J ends, which lost 5 bases and 2 bases, there was a span of 8 bases. In DNA, the CDR3 is TGCAGTGCTGCCCCTTACACAGATACGCAGTATTTT. Its translation: CSAAPYTDTQYF.

The chain is built from TRBV12-3 or TRBV12-4 and TRBJ2-2; no firm D call. This CDR3 is 20 amino acids long. The ends were cut back, 2 bases at V and 7 bases at J, with 29 bases in the middle. The CDR3 region has the DNA TGTGCCAGCAGTTTATACCCGTCCACCTTGTGGGGTTCCCATAGCGGGGAGCTGTTTTTT. Translating gives CASSLYPSTLWGSHSGELFF.

In nucleotides, the CDR3 is TGCGCCAGCAGCAAGGGACTAGCGGGCACTTTCTACGAGCAGTACTTC. Its protein is CASSKGLAGTFYEQYF. The chain uses TRBV5-1 and TRBJ2-7, with TRBD2 matching over 12 bases. The ends lost 4 bases at V and 3 bases at J; junction bases unmatched: 8. The CDR3 is 16 residues long. Germline values: CDR1 SGHRS, CDR2 YFSETQ.

This chain connects TRBV7-8 to TRBJ1-1; unclear D gene. This CDR3 has 17 amino acids. CDR1 is SGHVS, CDR2 FQNEAQ, per germline. Trimming removed 3 bases at V and 5 bases at J, with 22 bases between. This CDR3 reads CASSFWPDREGRTEAFF. CDR3 in DNA: TGTGCCAGCAGCTTTTGGCCCGATAGAGAGGGAAGGACTGAAGCTTTCTTT.

The chain employs TRBV20-1 and TRBJ2-1; D is uncertain. V dropped 6 bases and J dropped 9 bases, with 9 bases sitting between them. The germline V gene encodes CDR1 DFQATT and CDR2 SNEGSKA (reference sequence). CDR3 length: 10 residues. CDR3 DNA sequence: TGCAGTGCGGGTACAATTGAGCAGTTCTTC. Translated, it gives CSAGTIEQFF.

As for this clonotype: At one of its ends the junction is not consistent with the germline gene, which may arise from a read error. This rearrangement joins TRBV24-1 to TRBJ2-7; D is uncertain. The germline gives CDR1 KGHDR, CDR2 SFDVKD. This CDR3 region has 14 residues. This CDR3 is CSARDRYNSYEQYF. The CDR3 DNA sequence: TGCAGTGCTAGAGATCGATACAACTCCTACGAGCAGTACTTC.

The chain uses TRBV9 and TRBJ1-6; 9 bases line up with TRBD1. Germline loops: CDR1 SGDLS, CDR2 YYNGEE. The V gene end was trimmed by 8 bases and the J gene end by 3 bases; junction bases not matched to a gene: 3. This CDR3 has 14 amino acids. CDR3 nucleotides: TGTGCCAGTGGGACAGGGCTCTATAATTCACCCCTCCACTTT. It translates to CASGTGLYNSPLHF.

The sample holds a few counts of this clonotype. The V gene is TRBV4-2, the J gene TRBJ2-7; a weak D match, TRBD2 (6 bases). Germline lookup yields CDR1 LGHNA and CDR2 YNFKEQ. V gave up 5 bases and J gave up 3 bases, with 14 bases separating them. This CDR3 is built from 14 residues. The CDR3 reads CASSFRDSFYEQYF. The CDR3 bases are TGTGCCAGCAGCTTCCGGGACTCCTTCTACGAGCAGTACTTC.

This clonotype has just a few counts. The V and J genes are TRBV12-3 or TRBV12-4 and TRBJ2-7; possibly TRBD1 for D (6 bases). The CDR3 is 13 amino acids. V lost 4 bases, J lost 3 bases, and 10 bases lay in between. Here the CDR3 reads CASSSPDSYEQYF. DNA for the CDR3: TGTGCCAGCAGTTCCCCGGACAGCTACGAGCAGTACTTC.

This clonotype was seen many times. The chain uses TRBV5-5 and TRBJ2-4, with no clear D. The V gene's germline CDR1 is SGHKS and CDR2 YYEKEE (reference sequence). Trimming cost V 4 bases and J 8 bases, with 7 bases left between them. The CDR3 runs 11 residues. CDR3: CASSLGHIQYF. As DNA, the CDR3 is TGTGCCAGCAGCCTAGGGCACATTCAGTACTTC.

The chain joins TRBV13 to TRBJ1-5, with TRBD1 matching 7 bases. The V gene end was trimmed by 6 bases and the J gene end by 4 bases; junction bases not matched to a gene: 9. The CDR3 is made up of 15 amino acids. Germline V gene data show CDR1 as PRHDT and CDR2 as FYEKMQ (reference sequence). The CDR3 nucleotides are TGTGCCAGCAGTGTTGACAGGGAGCCTAATCAGCCCCAGCATTTT. It translates to CASSVDREPNQPQHF.

The rearrangement links TRBV15 to TRBJ1-4; D is ambiguous. CDR1 is LNHNV and CDR2 is YYDKDF in the germline V gene (reference sequence). Trimming left V 1 base short and J 7 bases short, with 10 bases between. This CDR3 region has 14 residues. The CDR3 reads CATSRAGNREKLFF. As DNA, the CDR3 is TGTGCCACCAGCAGAGCCGGGAACCGTGAAAAACTGTTTTTT.

In its sample, this clonotype was seen once. The conserved phenylalanine or tryptophan normally closing the CDR3 is absent here, so this likely arose from a read error. The rearrangement joins TRBV5-1 to TRBJ1-6, with 9 bases identical to TRBD1. Germline assignment: CDR1 SGHRS and CDR2 YFSETQ. V dropped 4 bases and J dropped 9; count of bases not matched to a gene: 8. CDR3 size: 15 residues. The DNA for the CDR3 is TGCGCCAGCAGCCCGGACAGGGGAATATCTTCACCCCTCCACCTT. Its protein product is CASSPDRGISSPLHL.

V and J are TRBV20-1 and TRBJ1-1, with D possibly being TRBD1 (5 bases). CDR1 and CDR2 (germline): DFQATT, SNEGSKA (reference sequence). V was pared by 5 bases and J by 2 bases, with 21 bases between. The CDR3 has 16 residues. Here the CDR3 reads CSAPPIRAGPNTEAFF. The DNA for the CDR3 is TGCAGTGCTCCGCCTATCCGGGCAGGGCCAAACACTGAAGCTTTCTTT.

The count of this clonotype is one. One junction end does not reproduce the germline sequence, and a read error may be involved. The chain combines TRBV7-9 with TRBJ2-1; D might be TRBD1 (6 bases). Germline CDR1 is SEHNR and CDR2 is FQNEAQ (reference sequence). This CDR3 region has 20 residues. The CDR3 nucleotides are TGTGCCGGCAGCTCATCTCAACCGGCGACCCTCAGGGGCTCCTACAATGAGCAGTTCTTC. It translates to CAGSSSQPATLRGSYNEQFF. Using reference TRBV7-9 and TRBJ2-1 for the parts outside the CDR3, the full variable domain is DTGVSQNPRHKITKRGQNVTFRCDPISEHNRLYWYRQTLGQGPEFLTYFQNEAQLEKSRLLSDRFSAERPKGSFSTLEIQRTEQGDSAMYLCAGSSSQPATLRGSYNEQFFGPGTRLTVL.

The chain links TRBV25-1 to TRBJ2-7; D not certain. There are 15 residues in the CDR3. Germline V gene lookup returns CDR1 MGHDK and CDR2 SYGVNS. V was cut by 6 bases and J by 2 bases, with 17 bases left in between. CDR3 DNA sequence: TGTGCCAGCAGCCTACTCGGTGGGCAGACCTACGAGCAGTACTTC. Its translation is CASSLLGGQTYEQYF.

This clonotype was detected a few times. The chain joins TRBV5-1 to TRBJ2-3; D unresolved. CDR3 size: 15 residues. V lost 1 base and J lost 0, with 9 bases in between. Germline values: CDR1 SGHRS, CDR2 YFSETQ. CDR3 sequence: CASSLFRPSTDTQYF. CDR3 nucleotide sequence: TGCGCCAGCAGCTTGTTCCGTCCTAGCACAGATACGCAGTATTTT.

V and J are TRBV2 and TRBJ2-2, with D hard to call. The V gene lost 7 bases and the J gene lost 8 bases, with 8 bases spanning the gap. In germline, CDR1 is SNHLY, CDR2 FYNNEI. The CDR3 is 11 residues long. Written as DNA, the CDR3 is TGTGCCAGCACCCTGAAGGGGGAGCTGTTTTTT. Residues: CASTLKGELFF.

This clonotype was counted only a few times. The chain employs TRBV7-2 and TRBJ1-1; D may be TRBD1 (6 bases). Trimming took 5 bases from V and 4 from J, leaving 14 bases between them. This CDR3 is 14 amino acids long. The germline V gene has CDR1 SGHTA and CDR2 FQGNSA. As DNA, the CDR3 is TGTGCCAGCAGCCAACAGGGACGGGCCACTGAAGCTTTCTTT. It is translated as CASSQQGRATEAFF.

This chain links TRBV9 with TRBJ2-7, with D perhaps TRBD2 (6 bases). CDR3 length: 14 residues. The germline V gene encodes CDR1 SGDLS and CDR2 YYNGEE. V lost 0 bases to trimming and J lost 5 bases, with 12 bases between them. The CDR3 nucleotides read TGTGCCAGCAGCGTAGCGGTGGGAGGAAACGAGCAGTACTTC. Amino acid sequence: CASSVAVGGNEQYF.

The rearrangement links TRBV10-3 to TRBJ1-5; maybe TRBD1 (6 bases). The CDR3 covers 12 residues. V lost 9 bases and J lost 10, with 16 bases in between. CDR1 ENHRY and CDR2 SYGVKD come from the germline V gene. For the CDR3, the DNA is TGTGCCATACGACAGGACGGTTACCCCCAGCATTTT. Residues: CAIRQDGYPQHF.

To note about this clonotype: A much larger clone differs from this one at a single base, so this may be a read error. The J gene is TRBJ2-7, the V gene TRBV18, with 7 bases lining up with TRBD2. The CDR3 extends over 16 amino acids. Germline-derived CDR1 and CDR2 are KGHSH and LQKENI. The trim removed 0 bases at V and 2 bases at J, leaving 7 bases unmatched. CDR3 protein: CASSPPVREVPYEQYV. The CDR3 nucleotides read TGTGCCAGCTCACCACCGGTACGGGAGGTTCCCTACGAGCAGTACGTC.